The TCR beta chain described here comes from a study of beta chain features in type 1 diabetes. Germline V lookup: CDR1 SGDLS, CDR2 YYNGEE. Trimming removed 2 bases from V and 9 bases from J, with 9 bases in between. The CDR3 loop spans 12 amino acids. Study conclusions and caveats: TCRB CDR3s from Type 1 diabetes patients were moderately but significantly shorter in all four CD4+ subsets. cDNA-based sequencing might over-represent cells highly expressing TCR.

The authors reverse transcribed all of the isolated RNA, so sequencing captured expressed TCRB transcripts. Sequencing used immunoSEQ multiplex PCR; TCRdb keeps in-frame clones, though not all of them. The table has 350,000 to 450,000 clones, 10% to 15% seen once. This clone has more than one count but fewer than ten. Antigen unknown. The sample consisted of naive CD4+ T cells from blood. The V and J genes are TRBV9 and TRBJ2-1, with a possible D match to TRBD2 (7 bases). The TCR was taken from a young woman with type 1 diabetes. CDR3 bases: TGTGCCAGCAGCGTGGGGGGGCGTGAGCAGTTCTTC. Its translation is CASSVGGREQFF. The variable domain in full, completed from reference TRBV9 and TRBJ2-1, reads DSGVTQTPKHLITATGQRVTLRCSPRSGDLSVYWYQQSLDQGLQFLIQYYNGEERAKGNILERFSAQQFPDLHSELNLSSLELGDSALYFCASSVGGREQFFGPGTRLTVL.